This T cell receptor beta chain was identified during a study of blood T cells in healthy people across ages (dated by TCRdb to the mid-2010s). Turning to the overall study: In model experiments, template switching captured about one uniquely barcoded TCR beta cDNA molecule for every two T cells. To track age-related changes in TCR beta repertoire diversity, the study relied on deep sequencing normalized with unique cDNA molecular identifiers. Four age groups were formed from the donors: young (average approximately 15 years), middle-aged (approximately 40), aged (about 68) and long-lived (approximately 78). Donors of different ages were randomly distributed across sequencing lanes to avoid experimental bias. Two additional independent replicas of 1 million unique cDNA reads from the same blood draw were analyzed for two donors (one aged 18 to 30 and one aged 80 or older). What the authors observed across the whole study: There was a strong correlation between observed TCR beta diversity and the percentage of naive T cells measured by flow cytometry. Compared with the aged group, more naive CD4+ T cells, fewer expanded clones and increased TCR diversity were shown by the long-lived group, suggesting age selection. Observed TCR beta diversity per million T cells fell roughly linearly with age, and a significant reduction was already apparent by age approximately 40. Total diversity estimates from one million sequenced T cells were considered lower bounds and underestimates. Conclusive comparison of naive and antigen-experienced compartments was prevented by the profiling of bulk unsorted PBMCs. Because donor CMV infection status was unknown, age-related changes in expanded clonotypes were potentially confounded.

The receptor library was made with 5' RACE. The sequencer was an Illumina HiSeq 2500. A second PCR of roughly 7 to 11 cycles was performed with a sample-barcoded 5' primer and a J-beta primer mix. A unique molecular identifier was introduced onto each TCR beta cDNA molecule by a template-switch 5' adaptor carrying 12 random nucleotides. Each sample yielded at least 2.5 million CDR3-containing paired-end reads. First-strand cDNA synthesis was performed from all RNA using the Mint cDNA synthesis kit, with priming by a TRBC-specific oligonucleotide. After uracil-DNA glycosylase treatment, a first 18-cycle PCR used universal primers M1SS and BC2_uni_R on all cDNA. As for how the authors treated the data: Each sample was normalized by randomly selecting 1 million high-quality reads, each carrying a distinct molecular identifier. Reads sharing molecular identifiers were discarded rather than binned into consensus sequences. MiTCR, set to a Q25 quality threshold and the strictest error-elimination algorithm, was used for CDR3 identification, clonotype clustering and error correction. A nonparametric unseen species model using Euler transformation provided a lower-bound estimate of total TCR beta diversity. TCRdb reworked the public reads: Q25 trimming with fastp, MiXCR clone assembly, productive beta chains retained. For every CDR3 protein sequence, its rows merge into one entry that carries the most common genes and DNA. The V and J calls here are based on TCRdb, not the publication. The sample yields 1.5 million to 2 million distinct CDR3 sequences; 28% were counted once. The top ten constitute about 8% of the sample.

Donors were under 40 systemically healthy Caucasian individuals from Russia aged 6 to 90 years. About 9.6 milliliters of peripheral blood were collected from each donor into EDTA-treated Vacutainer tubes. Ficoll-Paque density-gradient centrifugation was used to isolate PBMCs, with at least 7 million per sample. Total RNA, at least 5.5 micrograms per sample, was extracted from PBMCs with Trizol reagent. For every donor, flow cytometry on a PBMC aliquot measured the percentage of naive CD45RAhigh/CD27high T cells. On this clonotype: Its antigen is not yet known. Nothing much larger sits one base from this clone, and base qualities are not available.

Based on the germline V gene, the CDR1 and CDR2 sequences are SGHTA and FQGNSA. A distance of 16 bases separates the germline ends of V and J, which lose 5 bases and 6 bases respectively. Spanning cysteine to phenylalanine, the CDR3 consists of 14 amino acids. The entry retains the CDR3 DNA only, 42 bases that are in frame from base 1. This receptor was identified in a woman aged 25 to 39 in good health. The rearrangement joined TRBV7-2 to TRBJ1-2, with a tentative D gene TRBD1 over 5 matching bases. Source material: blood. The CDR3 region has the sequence CASSHGTGLNGYTF. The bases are TGTGCCAGCAGCCACGGTACGGGGCTCAATGGCTACACCTTC.